Ten or more counts support the clone carrying this T cell receptor (beta chain). The entry originates in a study of beta chain features in type 1 diabetes. Study information: Cell yields, age and gender were similar between patients and healthy donors.

Expressed TCRB transcripts were sequenced because the entire RNA isolate underwent reverse transcription. Assay: immunoSEQ multiplex PCR; the TCRdb copy retains only in-frame clones and omits some. The sample carries around 250,000 clones, 25% to 30% recorded once. Sequenced material: central memory CD4+ T cells from blood. The sequence came from a man between 25 and 39 years old in good health.

The CDR3: CASTYASGTDTQYF. Written as DNA, the CDR3 is TGTGCCAGCACGTATGCTAGCGGGACAGATACGCAGTATTTT. This rearrangement joins TRBV2 to TRBJ2-3; 8 nucleotides agree with TRBD2. CDR3 length: 14 amino acids. J gave up 3 bases and V 7 bases, and 6 bases lay outside the gene matches. Germline V lookup: CDR1 SNHLY, CDR2 FYNNEI. The complete variable domain, with remaining parts taken from reference TRBV2 and TRBJ2-3, reads EPEVTQTPSHQVTQMGQEVILRCVPISNHLYFYWYRQILGQKVEFLVSFYNNEISEKSEIFDDQFSVERPDGSNFTLKIRSTKLEDSAMYFCASTYASGTDTQYFGPGTRLTVL.